This T cell receptor (beta chain) was identified during a study of T cell repertoires in cytomegalovirus infection. Across the study: CMV epitopes that were recently identified and HLA-C-restricted were used alongside well-studied HLA-B-restricted ones. General study points: Ex vivo responses were dominated by HLA-C-restricted CMV-specific TCR beta clonotypes.

TCRdb fed the reads into MiXCR, producing one record per CDR3 protein. The profile shows about 480,000 distinct CDR3 sequences, around 35% of them singletons. CDR1 is SQVTM, CDR2 ANQGSEA, per germline. Unmatched junction bases numbered 10, after V lost 6 bases and J lost 3 bases. This CDR3 has 14 residues. As for this clonotype: Antigen unknown.

V is TRBV29-1 and J is TRBJ2-7; TRBD2 matches at 8 bases. This specimen consisted of cultured PBMCs, obtained from culture after CMV antigen stimulation. This clonotype originated in a human donor in good health (CMV status not recorded). Some clones in this sample may be carry-over from other donors' samples. The CDR3 DNA follows: TGCAGCGTCGGCGCGGCGGGAGGTTTCTACGAGCAGTACTTC. Translation: CSVGAAGGFYEQYF.